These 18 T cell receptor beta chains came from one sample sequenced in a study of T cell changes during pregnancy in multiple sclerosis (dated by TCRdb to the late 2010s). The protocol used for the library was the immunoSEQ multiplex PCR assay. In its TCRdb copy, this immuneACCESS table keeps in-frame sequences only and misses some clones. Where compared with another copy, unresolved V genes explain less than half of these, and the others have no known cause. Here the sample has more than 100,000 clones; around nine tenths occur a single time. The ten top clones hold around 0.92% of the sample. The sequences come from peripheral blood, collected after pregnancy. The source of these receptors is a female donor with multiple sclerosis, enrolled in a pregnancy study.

For the CDR3, the DNA is TGTGCCAGCAGCTTAGAACAGGGACGGACCTACGAGCAGTACTTC. Amino acid sequence: CASSLEQGRTYEQYF. This chain joins TRBV5-5 and TRBJ2-7; tentatively, D is TRBD1 (6 bases). The CDR3 length is 15 residues. V lost 2 bases and J lost 2, with 14 bases in between. The germline V gene has CDR1 SGHKS and CDR2 YYEKEE (reference sequence).

The CDR3 sequence is CASSQGTAGASGNTIYF. DNA of the CDR3: TGCGCCAGCAGCCAAGGCACGGCCGGAGCCTCTGGAAACACCATATATTTT. V usage is TRBV4-3 and J usage is TRBJ1-3, with D hard to call. Germline CDR1 and CDR2: LGHNA and YSLEER. Trimming removed 1 base at V and 0 bases at J, with 13 bases between. The length of the CDR3 is 17 residues.

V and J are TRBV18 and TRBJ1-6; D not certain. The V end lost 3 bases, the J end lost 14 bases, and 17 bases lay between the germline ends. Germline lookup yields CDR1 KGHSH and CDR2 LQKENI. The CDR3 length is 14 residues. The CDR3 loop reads CASSPIHPGSTLHF. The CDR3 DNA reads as TGTGCCAGCTCACCCATCCACCCCGGGTCAACCCTCCACTTT.

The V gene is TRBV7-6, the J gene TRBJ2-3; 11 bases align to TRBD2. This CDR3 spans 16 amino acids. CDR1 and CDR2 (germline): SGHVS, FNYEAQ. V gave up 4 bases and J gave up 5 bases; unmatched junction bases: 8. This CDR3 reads CASSSLAGGVRDTQYF. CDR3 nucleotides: TGTGCCAGCAGCTCATTAGCGGGGGGGGTGAGAGATACGCAGTATTTT.

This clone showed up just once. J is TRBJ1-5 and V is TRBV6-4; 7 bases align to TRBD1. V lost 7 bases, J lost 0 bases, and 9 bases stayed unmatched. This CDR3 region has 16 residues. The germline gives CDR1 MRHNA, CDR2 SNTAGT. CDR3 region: CASTGRQGDSNQPQHF. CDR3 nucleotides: TGTGCCAGCACCGGACGGCAGGGGGATAGCAATCAGCCCCAGCATTTT.

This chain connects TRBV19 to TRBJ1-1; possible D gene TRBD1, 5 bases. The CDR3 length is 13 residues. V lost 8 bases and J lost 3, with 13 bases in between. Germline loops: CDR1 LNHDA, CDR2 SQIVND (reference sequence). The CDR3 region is CASGRGRDTEAFF. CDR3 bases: TGTGCCAGTGGGAGGGGCCGGGACACTGAAGCTTTCTTT.

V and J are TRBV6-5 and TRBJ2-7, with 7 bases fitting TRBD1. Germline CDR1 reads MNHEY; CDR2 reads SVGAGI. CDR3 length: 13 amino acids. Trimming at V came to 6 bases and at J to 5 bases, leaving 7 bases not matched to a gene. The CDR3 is CASSSTGIHEQYF. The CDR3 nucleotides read TGTGCCAGCAGCTCGACAGGGATCCACGAGCAGTACTTC.

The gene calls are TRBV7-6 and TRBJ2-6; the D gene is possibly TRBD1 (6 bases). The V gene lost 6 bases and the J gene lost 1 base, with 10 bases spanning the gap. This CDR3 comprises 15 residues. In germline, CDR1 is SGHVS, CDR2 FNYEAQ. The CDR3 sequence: CASRLGTSGANVLTF. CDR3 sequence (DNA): TGTGCCAGCAGGCTAGGGACATCTGGGGCCAACGTCCTGACTTTC.

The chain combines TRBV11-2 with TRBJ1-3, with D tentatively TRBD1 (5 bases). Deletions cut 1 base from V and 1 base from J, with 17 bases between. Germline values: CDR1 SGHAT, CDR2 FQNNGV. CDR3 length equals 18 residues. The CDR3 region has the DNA TGTGCCAGCAGCTTAGCCCGCGGGACCCCAGGATCTGGAAACACCATATATTTT. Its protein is CASSLARGTPGSGNTIYF. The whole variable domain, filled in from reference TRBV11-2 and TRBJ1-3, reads EAGVAQSPRYKIIEKRQSVAFWCNPISGHATLYWYQQILGQGPKLLIQFQNNGVVDDSQLPKDRFSAERLKGVDSTLKIQPAKLEDSAVYLCASSLARGTPGSGNTIYFGEGSWLTVV.

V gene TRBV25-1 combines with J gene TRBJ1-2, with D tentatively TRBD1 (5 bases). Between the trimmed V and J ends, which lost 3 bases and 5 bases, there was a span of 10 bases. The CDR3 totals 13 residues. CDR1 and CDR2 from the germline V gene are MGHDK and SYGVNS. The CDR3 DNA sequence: TGTGCCAGCAGTGATGACAGAGTATATGGCTACACCTTC. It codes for CASSDDRVYGYTF.

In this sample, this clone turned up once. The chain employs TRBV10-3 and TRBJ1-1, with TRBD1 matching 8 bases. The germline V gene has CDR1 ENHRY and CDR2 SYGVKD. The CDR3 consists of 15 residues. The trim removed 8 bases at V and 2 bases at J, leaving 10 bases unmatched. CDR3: CAIRAPGQANTEAFF. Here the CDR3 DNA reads TGTGCCATCCGTGCGCCGGGACAGGCCAACACTGAAGCTTTCTTT.

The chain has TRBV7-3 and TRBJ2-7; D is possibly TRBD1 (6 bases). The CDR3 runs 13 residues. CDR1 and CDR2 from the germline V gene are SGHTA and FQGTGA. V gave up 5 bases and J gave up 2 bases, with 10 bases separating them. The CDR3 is CASSRGQTYEQYF. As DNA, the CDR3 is TGTGCCAGCAGCCGTGGACAGACCTACGAGCAGTACTTC.

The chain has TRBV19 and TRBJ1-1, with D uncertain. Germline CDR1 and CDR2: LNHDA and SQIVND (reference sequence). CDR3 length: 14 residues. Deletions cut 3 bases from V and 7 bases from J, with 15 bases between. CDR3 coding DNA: TGTGCCAGTAGTATCGGGTTTTTAAGTGATGAAGCTTTCTTT. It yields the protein CASSIGFLSDEAFF. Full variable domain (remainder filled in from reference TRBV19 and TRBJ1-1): DGGITQSPKYLFRKEGQNVTLSCEQNLNHDAMYWYRQDPGQGLRLIYYSQIVNDFQKGDIAEGYSVSREKKESFPLTVTSAQKNPTAFYLCASSIGFLSDEAFFGQGTRLTVV.

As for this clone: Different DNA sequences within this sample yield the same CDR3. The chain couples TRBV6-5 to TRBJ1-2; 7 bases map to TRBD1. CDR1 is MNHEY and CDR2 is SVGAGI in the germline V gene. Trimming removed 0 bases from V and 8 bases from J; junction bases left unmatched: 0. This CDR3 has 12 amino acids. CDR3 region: CASSYSTGGYTF. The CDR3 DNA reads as TGTGCCAGCAGTTACTCGACAGGGGGCTACACCTTC.

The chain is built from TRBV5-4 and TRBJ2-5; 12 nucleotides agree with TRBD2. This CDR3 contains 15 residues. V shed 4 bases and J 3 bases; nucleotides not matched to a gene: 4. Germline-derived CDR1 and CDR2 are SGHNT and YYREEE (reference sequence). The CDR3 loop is CASSMTSGGEETQYF. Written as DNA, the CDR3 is TGTGCCAGCAGCATGACTAGCGGGGGAGAAGAGACCCAGTACTTC. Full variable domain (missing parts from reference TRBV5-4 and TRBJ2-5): ETGVTQSPTHLIKTRGQQVTLRCSSQSGHNTVSWYQQALGQGPQFIFQYYREEENGRGNFPPRFSGLQFPNYSSELNVNALELDDSALYLCASSMTSGGEETQYFGPGTRLLVL.

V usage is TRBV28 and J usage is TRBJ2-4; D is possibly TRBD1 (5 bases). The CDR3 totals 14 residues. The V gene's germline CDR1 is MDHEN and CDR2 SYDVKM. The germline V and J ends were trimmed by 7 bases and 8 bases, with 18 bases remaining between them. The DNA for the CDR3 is TGTGCCAGCAACCCAGGGTCCGGTAGAGACATTCAGTACTTC. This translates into CASNPGSGRDIQYF. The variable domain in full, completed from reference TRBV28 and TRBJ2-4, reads DVKVTQSSRYLVKRTGEKVFLECVQDMDHENMFWYRQDPGLGLRLIYFSYDVKMKEKGDIPEGYSVSREKKERFSLILESASTNQTSMYLCASNPGSGRDIQYFGAGTRLSVL.

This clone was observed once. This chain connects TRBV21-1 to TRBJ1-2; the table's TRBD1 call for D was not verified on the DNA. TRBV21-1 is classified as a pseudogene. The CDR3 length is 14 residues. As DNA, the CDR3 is TGTGCCAGCGGCGTGGGGGCGCTCGTTGAGGGCTACACCTTC. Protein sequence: CASGVGALVEGYTF.

The CDR3 protein is CTSSQGSTDTQYF. The CDR3 DNA reads as TGCACCAGCAGCCAAGGGAGTACAGATACGCAGTATTTT. The chain carries TRBV1 and TRBJ2-3; TRBD2, the table's D call, was not compared with the DNA. TRBV1 is a known pseudogene. The CDR3 has 13 amino acids.